This T cell receptor (beta chain) was captured in a study of blood T cell repertoires in COVID-19. Only in-frame clones appear in the TCRdb table, and some are missing; sequencing was by immunoSEQ multiplex PCR. The table includes 83,000 or so clones, around 87% detected once. CDR1 and CDR2 (germline): SGHRS, YFSETQ. The length of the CDR3 is 14 residues. V lost 5 bases, J lost 0 bases, and 9 bases lay in between. The sequence was collected from a man aged 80 or over with active or convalescent COVID-19. Source material: peripheral blood. This chain joins TRBV5-1 and TRBJ1-3; D gene unclear. CDR3 DNA: TGCGCCAGCAGTAGCGCAGCCTCTGGAAACACCATATATTTT. It yields the protein CASSSAASGNTIYF.